This T cell receptor beta chain stems from a study of cytomegalovirus exposure and HLA in healthy donors. Points on this clone: Antigen specificity is unknown.

Repertoires were generated with immunoSEQ multiplex PCR, while TCRdb's copy carries only in-frame clones and drops some. Counted here are more than 250,000 clones, 90% occurring once; the ten biggest clones make up approximately 3.1%. General observations from the study: Clusters of TCRs from the first cohort tended to co-occur in the roughly 120 validation repertoires (as a later analysis found).

Germline V CDR1 and CDR2: SGHAT, FQNNGV. The CDR3 loop spans 13 amino acids. V was cut by 1 base and J by 3 bases, with 7 bases left in between. The TCR sequence derives from a woman aged 30 to 39 in good health and CMV-seronegative. Sequencing input: PBMCs. The chain carries TRBV11-2 and TRBJ2-7; weak D call: TRBD2 (6 bases). The CDR3 bases are TGTGCCAGCAGCTTAGGACTAGACTACGAGCAGTACTTC. Translation gives CASSLGLDYEQYF.